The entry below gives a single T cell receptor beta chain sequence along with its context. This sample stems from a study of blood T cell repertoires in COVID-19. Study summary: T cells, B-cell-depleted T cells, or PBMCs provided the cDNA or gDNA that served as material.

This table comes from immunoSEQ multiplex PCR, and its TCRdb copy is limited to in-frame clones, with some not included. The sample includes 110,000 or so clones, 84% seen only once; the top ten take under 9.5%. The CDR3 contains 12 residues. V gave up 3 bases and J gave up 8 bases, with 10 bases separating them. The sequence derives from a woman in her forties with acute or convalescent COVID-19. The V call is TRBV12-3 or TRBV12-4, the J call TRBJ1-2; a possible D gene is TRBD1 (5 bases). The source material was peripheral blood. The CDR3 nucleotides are TGTGCCAGCAGTTTCCAGGGAGGGGGCTACACCTTC. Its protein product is CASSFQGGGYTF.